This T cell receptor beta chain was observed in a study of blood T cell repertoires in COVID-19. The V segment lost 5 bases and the J segment 2 bases; nucleotides outside the gene matches: 5. CDR1 and CDR2 (germline): LNHNV, YYDKDF (reference sequence). This CDR3 comprises 14 residues. TCRdb's table, derived via immunoSEQ multiplex PCR, lists solely in-frame clones and lacks some. The sample records roughly 500,000 clones, about 88% being singletons. The chain combines TRBV15 with TRBJ2-7, with 8 bases lining up with TRBD1. What was sequenced was peripheral blood. The sequence was collected from a man younger than 35 with COVID-19, enrolled during active disease. This chain's CDR3 is CATSGGTGPYEQYF. Written as DNA, the CDR3 is TGTGCCACCAGCGGGGGGACAGGTCCCTACGAGCAGTACTTC.